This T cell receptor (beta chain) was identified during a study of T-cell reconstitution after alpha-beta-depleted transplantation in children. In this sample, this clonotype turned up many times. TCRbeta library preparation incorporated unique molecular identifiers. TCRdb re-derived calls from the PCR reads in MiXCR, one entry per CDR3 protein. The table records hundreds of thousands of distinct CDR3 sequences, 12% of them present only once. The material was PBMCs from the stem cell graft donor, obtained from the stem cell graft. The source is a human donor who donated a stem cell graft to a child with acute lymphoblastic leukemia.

The CDR3 DNA reads as TGTGCCACCAGCAGAGATCGGGTCCCTAATTCACCCCTCCACTTT. Its protein product is CATSRDRVPNSPLHF. V gene TRBV15 combines with J gene TRBJ1-6; D remains ambiguous. Germline CDR1 is LNHNV and CDR2 is YYDKDF (reference sequence). This CDR3 has 15 amino acids. Trimming took off 0 bases at V and 6 bases at J, with 9 bases between the two ends. Full variable domain (outside the CDR3, taken from reference TRBV15 and TRBJ1-6): DAMVIQNPRYQVTQFGKPVTLSCSQTLNHNVMYWYQQKSSQAPKLLFHYYDKDFNNEADTPDNFQSRRPNTSFCFLDIRSPGLGDTAMYLCATSRDRVPNSPLHFGNGTRLTVT.